This passage covers 9 T cell receptor beta chains from one sample sequenced in a study of shared clonotypes between healthy human individuals. The assay was immunoSEQ multiplex PCR, and TCRdb's table has in-frame clones only and misses some. Seen here are under 2.5 million clones, roughly 90% observed once, and the top ten hold about 0.41%. The sample comprised naive CD4+ T cells from PBMCs. Sample subset: CD45RA+ positively selected. All receptors come from a man aged 18 to 29 in good health. Some clones in this sample may be carry-over from other donors' samples.

The rearrangement joins TRBV10-3 to TRBJ2-1; 7 positions match TRBD2. CDR1 and CDR2 from the germline V gene are ENHRY and SYGVKD. The trim removed 0 bases at V and 1 base at J, leaving 9 bases unmatched. This CDR3 is 18 amino acids long. This CDR3 reads CAISESPGRERSYNEQFF. CDR3 DNA: TGTGCCATCAGTGAGTCGCCCGGGCGGGAGAGGTCCTACAATGAGCAGTTCTTC.

The chain uses TRBV18 and TRBJ2-1; TRBD2 matches 12 bases. The trim removed 5 bases at V and 5 bases at J, leaving 4 bases unmatched. This CDR3 comprises 15 residues. Germline CDR1 is KGHSH and CDR2 is LQKENI. CDR3: CASSSGLAGHNEQFF. The CDR3 DNA reads as TGTGCCAGCTCATCAGGACTAGCGGGACACAATGAGCAGTTCTTC.

To note about this clone: Different DNA sequences within this sample yield the same CDR3. J is TRBJ2-1 and V is TRBV7-9; the D is unclear. Deletions cut 3 bases from V and 5 bases from J, with 5 bases between. Looked up from germline, CDR1 is SEHNR and CDR2 is FQNEAQ (reference sequence). The CDR3 is 12 residues long. The CDR3 region has the DNA TGTGCCAGCAGCTTGGCTAACAATGAGCAGTTCTTC. This translates into CASSLANNEQFF.

On this clone: Other DNA sequences in this sample translate to the same CDR3. The V and J genes are TRBV5-1 and TRBJ2-1, with 11 bases aligning to TRBD2. This CDR3 is built from 15 residues. CDR1 SGHRS and CDR2 YFSETQ come from the germline V gene. V was clipped by 6 bases and J by 0 bases; unmatched bases: 2. The CDR3 nucleotides read TGCGCCAGCATTGGACTAGCGGGCTCCTACAATGAGCAGTTCTTC. Translating it yields CASIGLAGSYNEQFF.

The CDR3 sequence: CASSRSDGNQPQHF. CDR3 bases: TGTGCCAGCTCACGCTCAGATGGCAATCAGCCCCAGCATTTT. This chain connects TRBV18 to TRBJ1-5; no firm D call. The CDR3 runs 14 residues. Germline loops: CDR1 KGHSH, CDR2 LQKENI. Trimming took 4 bases from V and 2 from J, leaving 9 bases between them.

The gene calls are TRBV6-5 and TRBJ2-7; unclear D gene. Germline V gene data show CDR1 as MNHEY and CDR2 as SVGAGI. This CDR3 is 13 amino acids long. Trimming pared 2 bases from V and 3 bases from J, leaving 8 bases between. The CDR3 loop reads CASSYERVYEQYF. For the CDR3, the DNA is TGTGCCAGCAGTTACGAGAGAGTCTACGAGCAGTACTTC.

J is TRBJ1-2 and V is TRBV10-3; TRBD1 aligns across 8 bases. The CDR3 consists of 16 residues. With V trimmed by 6 bases and J by 2 bases, 11 bases remained unmatched. Germline assignment: CDR1 ENHRY and CDR2 SYGVKD. The CDR3 DNA follows: TGTGCCATCAGGAAACGACAGACAGGGGAAAACTATGGCTACACCTTC. Translation: CAIRKRQTGENYGYTF.

The chain links TRBV7-8 to TRBJ2-7; 8 nucleotides agree with TRBD2. Trimming removed 4 bases from V and 6 bases from J; junction bases left unmatched: 11. The CDR3 totals 15 residues. The germline gives CDR1 SGHVS, CDR2 FQNEAQ. The CDR3 sequence is CASSSPREGLREQYF. In DNA form, the CDR3 reads TGTGCCAGCAGCTCCCCCCGGGAGGGATTACGCGAGCAGTACTTC.

The rearrangement uses TRBV6-6 and TRBJ1-3, with D possibly being TRBD1 (5 bases). The CDR3 loop spans 14 amino acids. Germline V gives CDR1 MNHNY, CDR2 SVGAGI (reference sequence). Trimming took 7 bases from V and 2 from J, leaving 12 bases between them. For the CDR3, the DNA is TGTGCCAGCATGGGGGGTATAACTGGAAACACCATATATTTT. Protein: CASMGGITGNTIYF.